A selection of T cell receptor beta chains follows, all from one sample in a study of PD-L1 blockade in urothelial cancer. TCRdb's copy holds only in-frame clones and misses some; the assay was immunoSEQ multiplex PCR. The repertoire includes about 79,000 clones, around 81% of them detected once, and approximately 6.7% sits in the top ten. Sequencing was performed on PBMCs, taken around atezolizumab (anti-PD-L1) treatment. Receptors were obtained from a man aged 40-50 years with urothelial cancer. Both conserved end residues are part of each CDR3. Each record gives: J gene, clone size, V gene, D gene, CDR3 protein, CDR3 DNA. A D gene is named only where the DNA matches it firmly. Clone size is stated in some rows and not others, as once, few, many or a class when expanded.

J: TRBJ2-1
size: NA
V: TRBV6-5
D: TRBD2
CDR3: CASSWGTSGANEQFF
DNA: TGTGCCAGCAGTTGGGGGACTAGCGGGGCCAATGAGCAGTTCTTC

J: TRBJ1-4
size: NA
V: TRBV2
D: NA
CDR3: CASSPPLTQKLFF
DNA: TGTGCCAGCAGCCCCCCCCTTACTCAAAAACTGTTTTTT

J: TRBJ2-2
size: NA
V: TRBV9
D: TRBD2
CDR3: CASSLWPGGTGELFF
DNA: TGTGCCAGCTCTCTTTGGCCGGGAGGGACCGGGGAGCTGTTTTTT

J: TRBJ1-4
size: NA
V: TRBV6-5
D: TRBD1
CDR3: CASTPGTGYEKLFF
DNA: TGTGCCAGCACTCCCGGGACAGGGTACGAAAAACTGTTTTTT

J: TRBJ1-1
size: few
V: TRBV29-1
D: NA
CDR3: CSVTRANMNTEAFF
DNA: TGCAGCGTCACCAGGGCAAACATGAACACTGAAGCTTTCTTT

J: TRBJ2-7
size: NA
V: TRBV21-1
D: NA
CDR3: CASSKFPFYEQYF
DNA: TGTGCCAGCAGCAAATTCCCCTTCTACGAGCAGTACTTC

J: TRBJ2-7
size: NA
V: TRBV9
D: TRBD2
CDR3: CASSAGLEYEQYF
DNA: TGTGCCAGCAGCGCCGGACTAGAGTACGAGCAGTACTTC

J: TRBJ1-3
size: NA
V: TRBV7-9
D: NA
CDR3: CASSLGFGDTIYF
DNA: TGTGCCAGCAGCTTGGGTTTTGGAGACACCATATATTTT

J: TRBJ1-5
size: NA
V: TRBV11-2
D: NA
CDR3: CASSPQGWSNQPQHF
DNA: TGTGCCAGCAGCCCACAGGGTTGGAGCAATCAGCCCCAGCATTTT

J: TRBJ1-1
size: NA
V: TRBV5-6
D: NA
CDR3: CASSVSAFF
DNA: TGTGCCAGCAGCGTGTCGGCTTTCTTT

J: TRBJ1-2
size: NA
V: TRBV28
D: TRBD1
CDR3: CASSSAGTGGRYGYTF
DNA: TGTGCCAGCAGTTCAGCCGGGACAGGGGGCCGCTACGGCTACACCTTC

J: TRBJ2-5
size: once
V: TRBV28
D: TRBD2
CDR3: CASSSHRLADDQETQYF
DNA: TGTGCCAGCAGTTCACATCGACTAGCGGACGACCAAGAGACCCAGTACTTC

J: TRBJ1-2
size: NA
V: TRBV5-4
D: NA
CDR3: CASSLEESYGYTF
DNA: TGTGCCAGCAGCTTGGAGGAGTCCTATGGCTACACCTTC

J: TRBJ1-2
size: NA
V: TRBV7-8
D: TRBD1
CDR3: CASSPRWDRGYGYTF
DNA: TGTGCCAGCAGCCCGAGGTGGGACAGGGGCTATGGCTACACCTTC

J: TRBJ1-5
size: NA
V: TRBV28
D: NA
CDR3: CASRSGGQPQHF
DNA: TGTGCCAGCAGGAGCGGGGGACAGCCCCAGCATTTT

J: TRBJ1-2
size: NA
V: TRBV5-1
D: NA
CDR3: CASSLAAGLNYGYTF
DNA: TGCGCCAGCAGCTTGGCCGCAGGGTTGAACTATGGCTACACCTTC

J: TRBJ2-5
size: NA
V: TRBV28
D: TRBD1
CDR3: CASTRDRGETQYF
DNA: TGTGCCAGCACCCGAGACAGGGGAGAGACCCAGTACTTC

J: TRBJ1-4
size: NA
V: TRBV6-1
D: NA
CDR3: CASSERGGTEKLFF
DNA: TGTGCCAGCAGTGAACGCGGGGGAACAGAAAAACTGTTTTTT

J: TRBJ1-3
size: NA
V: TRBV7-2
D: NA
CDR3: CASSRLGDSGNTIYF
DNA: TGTGCCAGCAGCCGGTTAGGGGACTCTGGAAACACCATATATTTT

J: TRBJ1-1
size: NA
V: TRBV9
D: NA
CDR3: CASSYSPNTEAFF
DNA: TGTGCCAGCAGCTATAGCCCGAACACTGAAGCTTTCTTT

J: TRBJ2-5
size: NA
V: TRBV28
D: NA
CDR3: CASTYRSSETQYF
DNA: TGTGCCAGCACCTACAGGTCTTCGGAGACCCAGTACTTC

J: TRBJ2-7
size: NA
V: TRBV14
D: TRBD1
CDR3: CASSQEGLWGMDRESPYEQYF
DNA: TGTGCCAGCAGCCAAGAAGGTTTGTGGGGAATGGACAGGGAGTCCCCCTACGAGCAGTACTTC

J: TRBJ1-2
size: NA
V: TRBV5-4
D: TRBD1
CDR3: CASSLDPGQGNYGYTF
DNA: TGTGCCAGCAGCTTGGATCCGGGACAGGGAAACTATGGCTACACCTTC

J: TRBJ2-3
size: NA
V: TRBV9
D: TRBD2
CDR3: CASSSGTSGRTDTQYF
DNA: TGTGCCAGCAGCTCCGGGACTAGCGGGAGAACAGATACGCAGTATTTT

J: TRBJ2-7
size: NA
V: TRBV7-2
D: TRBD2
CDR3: CASSLEGTNPYEQYF
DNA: TGTGCCAGCAGCTTAGAAGGGACTAACCCCTACGAGCAGTACTTC

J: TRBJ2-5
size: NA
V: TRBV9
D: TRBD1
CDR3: CASSVGQGGETQYF
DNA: TGTGCCAGCAGCGTGGGACAGGGAGGGGAGACCCAGTACTTC

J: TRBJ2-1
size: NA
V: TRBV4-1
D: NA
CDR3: CASSQEQGFANEQFF
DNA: TGCGCCAGCAGCCAGGAACAGGGATTCGCCAATGAGCAGTTCTTC

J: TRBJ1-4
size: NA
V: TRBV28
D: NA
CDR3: CASSSPYGESSNEKLFF
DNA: TGTGCCAGCAGTTCCCCTTACGGGGAGTCTTCTAATGAAAAACTGTTTTTT

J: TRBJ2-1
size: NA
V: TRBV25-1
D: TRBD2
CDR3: CASSYSSGRFNEQFF
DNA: TGTGCCAGCAGCTATTCTAGCGGGAGGTTCAATGAGCAGTTCTTC

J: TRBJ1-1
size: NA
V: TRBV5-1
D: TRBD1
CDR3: CASRDGTANTEAFF
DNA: TGCGCCAGCAGAGACGGGACAGCGAACACTGAAGCTTTCTTT

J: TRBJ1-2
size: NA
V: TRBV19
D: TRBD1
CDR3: CASALRGPYGYTF
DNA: TGTGCCAGTGCTCTCAGGGGGCCCTATGGCTACACCTTC

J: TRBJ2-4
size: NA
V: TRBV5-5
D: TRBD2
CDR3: CASSLDRGGYIQYF
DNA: TGTGCCAGCAGCTTGGATCGGGGGGGATACATTCAGTACTTC

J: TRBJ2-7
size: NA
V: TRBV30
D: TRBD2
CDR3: CAWSILAGSSYEQYF
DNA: TGTGCCTGGAGTATACTAGCGGGGAGCTCCTACGAGCAGTACTTC